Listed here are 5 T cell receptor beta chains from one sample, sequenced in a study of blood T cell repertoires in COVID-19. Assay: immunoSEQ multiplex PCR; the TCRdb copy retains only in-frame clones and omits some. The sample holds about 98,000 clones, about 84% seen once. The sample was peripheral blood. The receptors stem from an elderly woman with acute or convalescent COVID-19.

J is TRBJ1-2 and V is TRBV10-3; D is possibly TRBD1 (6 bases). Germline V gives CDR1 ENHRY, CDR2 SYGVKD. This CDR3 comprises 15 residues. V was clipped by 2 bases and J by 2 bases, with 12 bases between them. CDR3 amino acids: CAISESSGANYGYTF. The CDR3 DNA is TGTGCCATCAGTGAGAGTTCAGGGGCGAACTATGGCTACACCTTC.

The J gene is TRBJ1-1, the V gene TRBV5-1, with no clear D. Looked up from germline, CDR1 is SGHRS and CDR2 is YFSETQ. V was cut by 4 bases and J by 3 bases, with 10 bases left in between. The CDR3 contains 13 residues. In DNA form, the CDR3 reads TGCGCCAGCAGCCGGGGTAAGGACACTGAAGCTTTCTTT. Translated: CASSRGKDTEAFF.

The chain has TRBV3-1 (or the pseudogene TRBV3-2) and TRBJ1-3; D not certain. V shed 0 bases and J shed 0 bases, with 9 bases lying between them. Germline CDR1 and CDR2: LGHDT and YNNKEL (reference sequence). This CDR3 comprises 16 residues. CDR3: CASSQDPHSSGNTIYF. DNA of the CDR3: TGTGCCAGCAGCCAAGATCCTCACTCCTCTGGAAACACCATATATTTT.

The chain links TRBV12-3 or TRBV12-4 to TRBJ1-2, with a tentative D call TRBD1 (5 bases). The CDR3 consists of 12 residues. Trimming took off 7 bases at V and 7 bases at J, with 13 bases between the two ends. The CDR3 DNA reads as TGTGCCAGCAACCCAGCGGGGGGTGGCTACACCTTC. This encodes CASNPAGGGYTF.

In nucleotides, the CDR3 is TGTGCCAGCACGGTACAGGGAAATTCACCCCTCCACTTT. Translated: CASTVQGNSPLHF. The chain couples TRBV28 to TRBJ1-6, with a possible D match to TRBD1 (6 bases). The CDR3 runs 13 residues. Germline lookup yields CDR1 MDHEN and CDR2 SYDVKM. Trimming removed 7 bases at V and 7 bases at J, with 11 bases between.